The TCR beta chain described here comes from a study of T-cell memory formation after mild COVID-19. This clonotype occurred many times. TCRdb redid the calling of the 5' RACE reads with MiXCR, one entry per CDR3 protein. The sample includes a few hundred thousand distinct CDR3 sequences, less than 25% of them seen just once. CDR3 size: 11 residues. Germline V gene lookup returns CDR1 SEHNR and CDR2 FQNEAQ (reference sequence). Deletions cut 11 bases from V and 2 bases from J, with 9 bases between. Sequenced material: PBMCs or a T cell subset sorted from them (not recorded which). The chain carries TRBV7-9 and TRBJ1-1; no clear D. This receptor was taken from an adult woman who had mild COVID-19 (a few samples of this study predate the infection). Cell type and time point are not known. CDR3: CAGADNTEAFF. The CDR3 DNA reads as TGTGCCGGAGCCGATAACACTGAAGCTTTCTTT.